This T cell receptor (beta chain) was observed in a study of cytomegalovirus exposure and HLA in healthy donors. Note on this clone: Its specificity is unknown.

This CDR3 comprises 12 residues. Researchers ran the PCR with 60 Vbeta and 13 Jbeta primers. Clones were sequenced by immunoSEQ multiplex PCR, and TCRdb holds only the in-frame ones, with some missing. The table shows some 110,000 clones, with under 85% occurring only once. Study-wide results and limits: V- and J-gene trimming of TCR beta was linked (in a later analysis) to a missense DCLRE1C variant.

This receptor was obtained from a woman in her thirties or forties in good health and CMV-seropositive. Sequenced material: PBMCs. The V and J genes are TRBV21-1 and TRBJ1-1. TRBV21-1 is deemed a pseudogene. The CDR3 region is CASRAGGTEAFF. CDR3 coding DNA: TGTGCCAGCAGGGCGGGGGGCACTGAAGCTTTCTTT.